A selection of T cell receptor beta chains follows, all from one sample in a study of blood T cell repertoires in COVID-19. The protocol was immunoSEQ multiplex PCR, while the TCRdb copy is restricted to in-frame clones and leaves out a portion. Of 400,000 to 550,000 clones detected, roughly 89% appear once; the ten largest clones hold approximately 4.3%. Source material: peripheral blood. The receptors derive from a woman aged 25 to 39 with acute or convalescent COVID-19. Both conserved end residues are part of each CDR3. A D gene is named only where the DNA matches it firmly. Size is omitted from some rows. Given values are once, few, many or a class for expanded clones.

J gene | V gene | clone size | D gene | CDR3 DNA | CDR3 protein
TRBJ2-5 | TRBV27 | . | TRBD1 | TGTGCCAGCAAAATAACCCGACAGGGTTTGAAGACCCAGTACTTC | CASKITRQGLKTQYF
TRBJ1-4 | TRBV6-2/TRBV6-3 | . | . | TGTGCCAGCAGTCGGCAGGCAACTAATGAAAAACTGTTTTTT | CASSRQATNEKLFF
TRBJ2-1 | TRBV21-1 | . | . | TGTGCCAGCAGCAGGGGACAGAGTTACAATGAGCAGTTCTTC | CASSRGQSYNEQFF
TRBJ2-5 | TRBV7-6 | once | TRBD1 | TGTGCCAGCAGCCCCTGGGGTGGGACAGGGAGCAGTCAAGAGACCCAGTACTTC | CASSPWGGTGSSQETQYF
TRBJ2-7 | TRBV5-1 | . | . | TGCGCCAGCAGCAAGGGACTGTTTCCCGAGCAGTACTTC | CASSKGLFPEQYF
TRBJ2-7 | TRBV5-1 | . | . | TGCGCCAGCAGCTGGGGAGCGGGCGGTACCAGCTCCTACGAGCAGTACTTC | CASSWGAGGTSSYEQYF
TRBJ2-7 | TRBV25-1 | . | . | TGTGCCAGCACCGGGACTCCAAGCTCCTACGAGCAGTACTTC | CASTGTPSSYEQYF
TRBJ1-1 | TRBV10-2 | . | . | TGCGCCAGCAGTGAGGAGCAGGGCGCGGAAGCTTTCTTT | CASSEEQGAEAFF
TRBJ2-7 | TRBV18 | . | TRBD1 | TGTGCCAGCTCACGAGGGACAGGAACATCCGAGCAGTACTTC | CASSRGTGTSEQYF
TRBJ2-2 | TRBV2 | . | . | TGTGCCAGCAGTGGGGGTGACAGTGGGGCCGGGGAGCTGTTTTTT | CASSGGDSGAGELFF
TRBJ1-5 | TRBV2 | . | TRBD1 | TGTGCCAGCAGAGGGACAGAACTTAGCAATCAGCCCCAGCATTTT | CASRGTELSNQPQHF
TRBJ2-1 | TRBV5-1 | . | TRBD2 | TGCGCCAGCAGCGCCGGGACCGGGACTAGTATTAAGCAGTTCTTC | CASSAGTGTSIKQFF
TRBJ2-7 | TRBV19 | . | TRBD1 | TGTGCCAGTAGCCGAGACAGGGGGCCTCGTCAGGAGCAGTACTTC | CASSRDRGPRQEQYF
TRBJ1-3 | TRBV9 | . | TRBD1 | TGTGCCAGCAGCGGAACAGGGGGCGCCGGAAACACCATATATTTT | CASSGTGGAGNTIYF
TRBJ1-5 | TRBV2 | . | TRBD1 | TGTACCAGCAGTAGGGACAGGGACGGGCAGCCCCAGCATTTT | CTSSRDRDGQPQHF
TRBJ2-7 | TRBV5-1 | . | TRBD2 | TGCGCCAGCAGCTTGGGCGGGACTAGCGGTATCTACGAGCAGTACTTC | CASSLGGTSGIYEQYF
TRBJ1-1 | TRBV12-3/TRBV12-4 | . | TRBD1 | TGTGCCAGCAGTTTAGGGACAGGTGAAGCTTTCTTT | CASSLGTGEAFF
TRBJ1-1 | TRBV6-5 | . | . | TGTGCCAGCAGTTACGTGGGGGGAGGGCGACTTAAAGCTTTCTTT | CASSYVGGGRLKAFF
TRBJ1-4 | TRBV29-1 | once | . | TGCAGCGTTGAAGTAGCAGGGAATATAAATGAAAAACTGTTTTTT | CSVEVAGNINEKLFF
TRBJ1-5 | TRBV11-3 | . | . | TGTGCCAGCAGCTTCCCACTTTCCGGGATTTATCAGCCCCAGCATTTT | CASSFPLSGIYQPQHF
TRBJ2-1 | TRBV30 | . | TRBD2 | TGTGCCTGGAGTGGTTTAGGGCGGGGGGGATTAAATGAGCAGTTCTTC | CAWSGLGRGGLNEQFF
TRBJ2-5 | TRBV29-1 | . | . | TGCAGCGTTCGGGGGGAGACCCAGTACTTC | CSVRGETQYF
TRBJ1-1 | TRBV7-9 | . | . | TGTGCCAGCAGCTCACGGGACTCCACAGGAGCTTTCTTT | CASSSRDSTGAFF
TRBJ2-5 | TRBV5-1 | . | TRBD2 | TGCGCCAGCAGCTTGCTATTTAGGACTAGCCCTAAAGAGACCCAGTACTTC | CASSLLFRTSPKETQYF
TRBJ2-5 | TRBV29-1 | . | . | TGCAGCGTTGACGCGGAGACCCAGTACTTC | CSVDAETQYF
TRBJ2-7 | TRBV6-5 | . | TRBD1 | TGTGCCAGCAGTTCCCTCGGGACAGTCCCCTACGAGCAGTACTTC | CASSSLGTVPYEQYF
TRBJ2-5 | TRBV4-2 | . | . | TGTGCCAGCAGCCAAGATCGGGTATTAGAAGAGACCCAGTACTTC | CASSQDRVLEETQYF
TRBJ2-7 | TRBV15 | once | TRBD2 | TGTGCCACCCCCTCGGTAGCGGGGACCTACGAGCAGTACTTC | CATPSVAGTYEQYF
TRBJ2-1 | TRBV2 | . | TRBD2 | TGTGCCAGCAGCCCCTATACGGGACTAGCGGGGGGGCGTGAGCAGTTCTTC | CASSPYTGLAGGREQFF
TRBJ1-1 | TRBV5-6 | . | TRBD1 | TGTGCCAGCAGCTCAAGACAGGGTCTGGTCACTGAAGCTTTCTTT | CASSSRQGLVTEAFF
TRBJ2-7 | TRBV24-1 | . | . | TGTGCCACCAGTAGTAATAAGGCAGGGAAATGTAACGAGCAGTACTTC | CATSSNKAGKCNEQYF
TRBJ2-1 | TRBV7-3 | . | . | TGTGCCAGCAGCCCCCAAGACTTACCTGGCAATGAGCAGTTCTTC | CASSPQDLPGNEQFF
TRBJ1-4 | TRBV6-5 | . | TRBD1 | TGTGCCAGCAGTTTACAGGGGAGCGGTGAAAAACTGTTTTTT | CASSLQGSGEKLFF
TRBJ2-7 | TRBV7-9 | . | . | TGTGCCAGCAGTCCTACAATGCGGGACGGCTTGATTTACGAGCAGTACTTC | CASSPTMRDGLIYEQYF
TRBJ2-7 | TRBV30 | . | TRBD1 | TGTGCCTGGATCGGAGGCAGGGGGCGCGAGCAGTACTTC | CAWIGGRGREQYF
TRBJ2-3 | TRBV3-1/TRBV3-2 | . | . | TGTGCCAGCAGCCATCCCAGCCCTAGTTCAGATACGCAGTATTTT | CASSHPSPSSDTQYF
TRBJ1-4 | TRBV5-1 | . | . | TGCGCCAGCAGCTTGGTCGGTACTAATGAAAAACTGTTTTTT | CASSLVGTNEKLFF
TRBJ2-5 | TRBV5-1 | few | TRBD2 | TGCGCCAGCAGCAGTACTAGCGGGGGGGCTTCAGAGACCCAGTACTTC | CASSSTSGGASETQYF
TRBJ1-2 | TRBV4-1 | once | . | TGCGCCAGCAGCCCGGGGGGGGACTATGGCTACACCTTC | CASSPGGDYGYTF
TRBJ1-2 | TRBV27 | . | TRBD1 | TGTGCCAGCAGTTCAACAGGGGGCGCCTATGGCTACACCTTC | CASSSTGGAYGYTF
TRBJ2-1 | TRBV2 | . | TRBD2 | TGTGCCAGCGGGACTAGCGCTTCCTACAATGAGCAGTTCTTC | CASGTSASYNEQFF
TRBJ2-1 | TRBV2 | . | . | TGTGCCAGCAGTGAAGGTACAGGGCTGAGAAGGAATGAGCAGTTCTTC | CASSEGTGLRRNEQFF
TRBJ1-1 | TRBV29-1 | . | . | TGCAGCGTTGTAGGGGCAAAAAAAGTGAACACTGAAGCTTTCTTT | CSVVGAKKVNTEAFF
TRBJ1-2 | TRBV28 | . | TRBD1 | TGTGCCAGCAGTTTGGACAGGACCGGTTCCTATGGCTACACCTTC | CASSLDRTGSYGYTF
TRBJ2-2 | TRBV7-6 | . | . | TGTGCCAGCAGCATGAGACAGGCTGCAAACACCGGGGAGCTGTTTTTT | CASSMRQAANTGELFF
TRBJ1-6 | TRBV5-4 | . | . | TGTGCCAGCAGCTCCCTACCAAGGAGTTCACCCCTCCACTTT | CASSSLPRSSPLHF
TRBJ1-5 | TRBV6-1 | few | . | TGTGCCAGCAGTGAAGCACAGCTACTCTATCAGCCCCAGCATTTT | CASSEAQLLYQPQHF
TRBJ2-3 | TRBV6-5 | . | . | TGTGCCAGCAGTTACCTTGACTATATTATCGCAGATACGCAGTATTTT | CASSYLDYIIADTQYF
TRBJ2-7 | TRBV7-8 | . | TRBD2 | TGTGCCAGCAGCCTTGGGGGGGGGTCCTACGAGCAGTACTTC | CASSLGGGSYEQYF
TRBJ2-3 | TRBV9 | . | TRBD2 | TGTGCCAGCTCGCGGGGGGGTTTATCCGATACGCAGTATTTT | CASSRGGLSDTQYF